Described below is a single T cell receptor (beta chain) sequence and its context. This clonotype was picked up a small number of times. There is no known antigen for this receptor. The record has no base qualities; no much larger clone is one base away. The entry originates in a study of response to subunit inactivated influenza vaccine (dated by TCRdb to the late 2010s). Regarding the study in general: Deep quantitative profiling of the T cell receptor repertoire was used in the study to follow responses to a trivalent subunit inactivated influenza vaccine.

Library generation was performed with RT-PCR. This sample was sequenced with an Illumina HiSeq 2500. In-frame beta chains were kept once TCRdb had trimmed the public reads at Q25 with fastp and called clones with MiXCR. Rows merge per CDR3 protein into single entries with the most common DNA and genes. A total of about 500,000 distinct CDR3 sequences appear in this sample, 15% to 20% of them only once. Together, the top ten hold roughly 3.1% of the sample. General conclusions and limits of the study: According to the authors, only a limited number of new T cells may be recruited by each seasonal influenza vaccination.

The CDR3 contains 11 residues, cysteine and phenylalanine counted. The entry retains the CDR3 DNA only, 33 bases that are in frame from base 1. This specimen consisted of CD4+ T cells sorted from PBMCs, obtained approximately 25 months after vaccination. This receptor was obtained from a man between 50 and 75 years old who received an inactivated influenza vaccine. Donor details come from another sample of the same person, matched by shared clones. Here the chain combines TRBV21-1 and TRBJ1-5. TRBV21-1 is a recognized pseudogene. The CDR3 in this case is CASSFTQPQHF. The nucleotide sequence is TGTGCCAGCAGCTTTACACAGCCCCAGCATTTT.